The clone carrying this T cell receptor (beta chain) was observed once. Its antigen is undetermined. This sample was included in a study of vaccination effects on CD4 cells after COVID-19. Method: immunoSEQ multiplex PCR; TCRdb's copy keeps in-frame clones and lacks some. The table includes about 73,000 clones, around 79% detected once. Germline CDR1 reads SGHAT; CDR2 reads FQNNGV. V was cut by 0 bases and J by 1 base, with 17 bases left in between. This CDR3 has 18 residues. Antigen-specific CD4+ T cells were expanded with viral peptide pools in the ViraFEST assay before sequencing. CD4+ T cell isolation took place after nine to eleven days of culture. None of the vaccinated had previously contracted SARS-CoV-2, and their nucleocapsid antibodies tested negative.

The V call is TRBV11-2, the J call TRBJ2-3, with TRBD1 as a possible D gene (6 bases). The sequence was collected from a human donor who received a COVID-19 vaccine. The sample in question was CD4+ T cells from PBMCs cultured with HCoV-NL63 spike peptides, obtained before COVID-19 vaccination. CDR3 sequence (DNA): TGTGCCAGCAGCTTAGACTCTTACGGCTCAGGGGGCACAGATACGCAGTATTTT. Encoded protein: CASSLDSYGSGGTDTQYF.